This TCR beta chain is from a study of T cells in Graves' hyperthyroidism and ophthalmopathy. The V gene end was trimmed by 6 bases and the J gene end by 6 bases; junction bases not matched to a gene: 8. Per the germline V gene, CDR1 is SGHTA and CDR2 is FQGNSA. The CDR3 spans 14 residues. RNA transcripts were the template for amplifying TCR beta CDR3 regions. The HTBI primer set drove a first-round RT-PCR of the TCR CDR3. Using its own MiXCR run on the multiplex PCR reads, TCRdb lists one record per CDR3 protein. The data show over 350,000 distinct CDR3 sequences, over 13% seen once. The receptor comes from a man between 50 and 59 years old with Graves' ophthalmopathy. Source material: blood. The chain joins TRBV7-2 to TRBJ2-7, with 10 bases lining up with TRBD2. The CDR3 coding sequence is TGTGCCAGCAGAAAGCGGGAGGGCCGTCTCGAGCAGTACTTC. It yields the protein CASRKREGRLEQYF.